This entry concerns a single T cell receptor beta chain. This entry is derived from a study of blood T cell repertoires in COVID-19. Only in-frame clones appear in the TCRdb table, and some are missing; sequencing was by immunoSEQ multiplex PCR. The table lists 350,000 or so clones, 87% of them singletons, with more than 0.8% in the top ten. Unmatched junction bases numbered 2, after V lost 4 bases and J lost 1 base. Germline CDR1 and CDR2: MNHEY and SVGEGT. The CDR3 runs to 15 residues. The sequence derives from a woman aged 25 to 45 who had recovered from COVID-19. The chain combines TRBV6-2 or TRBV6-3 with TRBJ2-3; 10 bases agree with TRBD2. The sample comprised PBMCs or T cells enriched from blood (not recorded which). DNA for the CDR3: TGTGCCAGCAGTTGGACTAGCGGTCGCACAGATACGCAGTATTTT. Translation gives CASSWTSGRTDTQYF.